Following are 21 T cell receptor beta chains from one sample sequenced in a study of cytomegalovirus exposure and HLA in healthy donors. In the PCR, 60 Vbeta and 13 Jbeta primers were used. Repertoires were generated with immunoSEQ multiplex PCR, while TCRdb's copy carries only in-frame clones and drops some. Of about 210,000 clones listed, 82% were seen once; the top ten hold 4.5% to 7%. The specimen was PBMCs. These receptors all stem from a man between 40 and 49 years old in good health and CMV-seropositive.

V usage is TRBV12-5 and J usage is TRBJ1-1; 11 positions agree with TRBD1. CDR1 is LGHNT and CDR2 is FRNRAP in the germline V gene. V trimming: 0 bases; J trimming: 3 bases; junction bases outside the gene matches: 18. The CDR3 has 21 residues. CDR3 in DNA: TGTGCTAGTGGTTTGGTAATTCTAACCCTGGACAGGGGGCGCTCGGACACTGAAGCTTTCTTT. Protein sequence: CASGLVILTLDRGRSDTEAFF. The full variable domain, with the rest looked up from reference TRBV12-5 and TRBJ1-1, is DARVTQTPRHKVTEMGQEVTMRCQPILGHNTVFWYRQTMMQGLELLAYFRNRAPLDDSGMPKDRFSAEMPDATLATLKIQPSEPRDSAVYFCASGLVILTLDRGRSDTEAFFGQGTRLTVV.

V is TRBV6-1 and J is TRBJ1-1; TRBD1 is a possible D gene (5 bases). The ends were cut back, 10 bases at V and 10 bases at J, with 16 bases in the middle. CDR1 is MNHNS, CDR2 SASEGT, per germline. The CDR3 contains 11 residues. The CDR3 region has the DNA TGTGCCATTCTATCCGGGGGAGCAGCTTTCTTT. It is translated as CAILSGGAAFF.

The chain employs TRBV29-1 and TRBJ1-1; the D gene is possibly TRBD1 (6 bases). Germline CDR1 SQVTM, CDR2 ANQGSEA. V gave up 2 bases and J gave up 6 bases, with 22 bases separating them. CDR3 length equals 16 residues. The CDR3: CSVEQVREGTHAEAFF. As DNA, the CDR3 is TGCAGCGTTGAACAGGTACGAGAGGGGACACACGCTGAAGCTTTCTTT.

J is TRBJ2-1 and V is TRBV4-1; 9 bases agree with TRBD2. The CDR3 runs to 15 residues. Per germline, CDR1 MGHRA and CDR2 YSYEKL. V lost 5 bases to trimming and J lost 7 bases; unmatched junction nucleotides: 9. The CDR3 sequence: CASSSSGRPRNEQFF. The CDR3 DNA follows: TGCGCCAGCAGCTCCAGCGGGAGGCCCAGGAATGAGCAGTTCTTC.

This chain links TRBV30 with TRBJ1-3; unclear D gene. The CDR3 has 13 residues. Germline V gene lookup returns CDR1 GTSNPN and CDR2 SVGIG (reference sequence). The V and J ends lost 2 bases and 0 bases respectively, with 5 bases between them. This CDR3 reads CAWSSNSGNTIYF. CDR3 nucleotides: TGTGCCTGGAGTTCAAACTCTGGAAACACCATATATTTT. Full variable domain (remainder filled in from reference TRBV30 and TRBJ1-3): SQTIHQWPATLVQPVGSPLSLECTVEGTSNPNLYWYRQAAGRGLQLLFYSVGIGQISSEVPQNLSASRPQDRQFILSSKKLLLSDSGFYLCAWSSNSGNTIYFGEGSWLTVV.

This chain uses TRBV7-9 with TRBJ2-7, with 8 bases that match TRBD1. Germline V gene sequence: CDR1 SEHNR, CDR2 FQNEAQ (reference sequence). V was pared by 3 bases and J by 1 base, with 8 bases of the junction left unmatched. The CDR3 length is 16 residues. CDR3 coding DNA: TGTGCCAGCAGCTTCAAGACAGGGGATTTGTCCTACGAGCAGTACGTC. It is translated as CASSFKTGDLSYEQYV.

This chain joins TRBV6-6 and TRBJ1-2; tentative D call: TRBD1 (6 bases). Germline V lookup: CDR1 MNHNY, CDR2 SVGAGI (reference sequence). This CDR3 has 15 residues. The V end was cut by 6 bases, the J end by 6 bases, with 20 bases between. CDR3 DNA sequence: TGTGCCAGCAGCCCATTCAACAGGGCGATAGATGGCTACACCTTC. It is translated as CASSPFNRAIDGYTF.

This clone was found a few times. The chain is built from TRBV4-2 and TRBJ2-3; D uncertain. The germline V gene has CDR1 LGHNA and CDR2 YNFKEQ. There are 17 residues in the CDR3. The V gene lost 2 bases and the J gene lost 1 base, with 16 bases spanning the gap. CDR3 protein: CASSQSPGSAGTDTQYF. Written as DNA, the CDR3 is TGTGCCAGCAGCCAATCCCCTGGATCGGCGGGCACAGATACGCAGTATTTT.

The genes are TRBV6-6 and TRBJ2-7; 12 bases are a match to TRBD2. V was pared by 6 bases and J by 6 bases, with 6 bases of the junction left unmatched. This CDR3 spans 14 amino acids. Germline assignment: CDR1 MNHNY and CDR2 SVGAGI (reference sequence). CDR3 sequence reads: CASSLRLAGAEQYV. CDR3 sequence (DNA): TGTGCCAGCAGCTTAAGACTAGCGGGAGCCGAGCAGTACGTC.

The gene calls are TRBV6-5 and TRBJ1-5; 7 bases line up with TRBD1. CDR1 and CDR2 from the germline V gene are MNHEY and SVGAGI. CDR3 length: 15 residues. V lost 0 bases to trimming and J lost 1 base; unmatched junction nucleotides: 0. CDR3 loop: CASSYSQGSNQPQHF. CDR3 nucleotide sequence: TGTGCCAGCAGTTACTCACAGGGGAGCAATCAGCCCCAGCATTTT.

The chain carries TRBV25-1 and TRBJ2-1, with D maybe TRBD2 (6 bases). V lost 7 bases, J lost 1 base, and 11 bases lay in between. Germline values: CDR1 MGHDK, CDR2 SYGVNS. The CDR3 sequence is 14 residues long. In nucleotides, the CDR3 is TGTGCCAGCAAGGTCGGGGGTTCCTACAATGAGCAGTTCTTC. This encodes CASKVGGSYNEQFF.

The CDR3 is CATSRGGTGPLGGYTF. In DNA form, the CDR3 reads TGTGCCACCAGCAGAGGGGGGACAGGGCCGTTGGGGGGCTACACCTTC. The genes are TRBV15 and TRBJ1-2; the match to TRBD1 covers 9 bases. The CDR3 is 16 residues long. The ends lost 1 base at V and 8 bases at J; junction bases unmatched: 11. Germline V gene data show CDR1 as LNHNV and CDR2 as YYDKDF (reference sequence).

The chain carries TRBV30 and TRBJ2-2; tentative D call: TRBD2 (5 bases). Between the trimmed V and J ends, which lost 3 bases and 3 bases, there was a span of 8 bases. The CDR3 totals 13 residues. Germline CDR1 is GTSNPN and CDR2 is SVGIG (reference sequence). The CDR3 is CAWSGLDTGELFF. In DNA, the CDR3 is TGTGCCTGGAGCGGACTCGACACCGGGGAGCTGTTTTTT.

V is TRBV11-3 and J is TRBJ2-2; unclear D gene. Germline V gene data show CDR1 as SGHNT and CDR2 as YENEEA. The length of the CDR3 is 13 residues. Trimming left V 4 bases short and J 2 bases short, with 5 bases between. This CDR3 is CASSSLNTGELFF. The CDR3 DNA sequence: TGTGCCAGCAGCTCGTTAAACACCGGGGAGCTGTTTTTT.

For the CDR3, the DNA is TGTGCCAGCAGCTTTTGGGGGGCTAATGAAAAACTGTTTTTT. This sequence encodes CASSFWGANEKLFF. The chain uses TRBV11-2 and TRBJ1-4, with a weak D call TRBD1 (5 bases). Trimming left V 3 bases short and J 3 bases short, with 8 bases between. The CDR3 has 14 residues. Germline assignment: CDR1 SGHAT and CDR2 FQNNGV.

V usage is TRBV29-1 and J usage is TRBJ2-1, with 9 nucleotides matching TRBD2. Trimming took 0 bases from V and 4 from J; bases not matched to a gene: 7. Germline CDR1 is SQVTM and CDR2 is ANQGSEA. This CDR3 region has 16 residues. CDR3 DNA sequence: TGCAGCGTTGAAGATTCGGTACTAGCGGGTTACAATGAGCAGTTCTTC. It translates to CSVEDSVLAGYNEQFF.

This sequence joins TRBV11-1 and TRBJ2-3; D may be TRBD2 (6 bases). Trimming pared 5 bases from V and 0 bases from J, leaving 12 bases between. The CDR3 consists of 15 residues. Germline CDR1 reads SGHAT; CDR2 reads FQDESV (reference sequence). The CDR3 nucleotides read TGTGCCAGCAGCCAAGAGGAGGGGAGCACAGATACGCAGTATTTT. Protein: CASSQEEGSTDTQYF.

The CDR3 loop reads CASSLASEAFF. In nucleotides, the CDR3 is TGTGCCAGCAGCTTAGCCAGTGAAGCTTTCTTT. This chain links TRBV11-2 with TRBJ1-1; D not resolved. V lost 1 base to trimming and J lost 7 bases, with 4 bases between them. CDR1 and CDR2 from the germline V gene are SGHAT and FQNNGV. This CDR3 spans 11 amino acids.

The chain employs TRBV6-4 and TRBJ1-5, with D unclear. Germline V gene data show CDR1 as MRHNA and CDR2 as SNTAGT. The V and J ends lost 0 bases and 5 bases respectively, with 17 bases between them. The CDR3 sequence is 17 residues long. The CDR3 loop is CASSDSRREGVYQPQHF. CDR3 in DNA: TGTGCCAGCAGTGACTCTCGGAGGGAGGGAGTCTATCAGCCCCAGCATTTT.

The chain is built from TRBV5-1 and TRBJ1-1; maybe TRBD1 (5 bases). V lost 4 bases to trimming and J lost 3 bases, with 13 bases between them. Germline V gene lookup returns CDR1 SGHRS and CDR2 YFSETQ. The CDR3 contains 14 residues. This chain's CDR3 is CASSVVGGDTEAFF. The CDR3 region has the DNA TGCGCCAGCAGCGTGGTGGGGGGGGACACTGAAGCTTTCTTT.

V is TRBV15 and J is TRBJ2-7; TRBD1 might be the D (5 bases). Looked up from germline, CDR1 is LNHNV and CDR2 is YYDKDF (reference sequence). V lost 5 bases and J lost 5, with 19 bases in between. This CDR3 region has 15 residues. CDR3 nucleotide sequence: TGTGCCACCAGCCCGACGCCGCCAGGGCGCGACGAGCAGTACGTC. It codes for CATSPTPPGRDEQYV.